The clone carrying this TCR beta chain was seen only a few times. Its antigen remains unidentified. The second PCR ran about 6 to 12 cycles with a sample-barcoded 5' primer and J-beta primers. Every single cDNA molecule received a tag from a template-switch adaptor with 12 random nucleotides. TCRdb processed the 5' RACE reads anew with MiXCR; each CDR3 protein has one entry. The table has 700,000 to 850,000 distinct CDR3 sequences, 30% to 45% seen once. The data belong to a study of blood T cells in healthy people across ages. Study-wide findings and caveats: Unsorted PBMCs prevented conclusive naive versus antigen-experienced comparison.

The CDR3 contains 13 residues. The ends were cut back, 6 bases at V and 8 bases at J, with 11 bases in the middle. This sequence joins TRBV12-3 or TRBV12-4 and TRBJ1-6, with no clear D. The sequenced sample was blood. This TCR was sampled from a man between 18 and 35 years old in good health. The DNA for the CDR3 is TGTGCCAGCAGGCCGGGCCGCGATTCACCCCTCCACTTT. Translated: CASRPGRDSPLHF.